Listed here are 24 T cell receptor beta chains from one sample, sequenced in a study of T cell repertoires in cytomegalovirus infection (dated by TCRdb to the late 2010s). Taken with the paper, the label for treatment or condition translates to: in vitro stimulation with specific CMV peptide epitopes to enrich CMV-specific T cells. Their antigens remain unidentified. Data came from an Illumina HiSeq 1500. The public sequencing data were trimmed at Q25 with fastp and processed into clonotypes with MiXCR by TCRdb, which kept only in-frame beta chains. Under each unique CDR3 protein, matching rows form one entry showing the most common genes and DNA. The sample table contains about 330,000 distinct CDR3 sequences; only one count was recorded for about 34% of them. Of the sample, approximately 15% is held by the ten largest clones. This material consisted of cultured PBMCs, taken from culture after CMV antigen stimulation. These receptors all stem from a human donor in good health (CMV status not recorded). Some clones in this sample may be carry-over from other donors' samples.

This chain links TRBV6-2 or TRBV6-3 with TRBJ1-1, with D maybe TRBD1 (6 bases). This CDR3 spans 12 amino acids. Trimming removed 6 bases at V and 9 bases at J, with 14 bases between. CDR1 is MNHEY, CDR2 SVGEGT, per germline. The CDR3 nucleotides read TGTGCCAGCAGCGCAGGGGTGCGGCAAGCTTTCTTT. It specifies CASSAGVRQAFF.

This clonotype was found many times. This chain links TRBV10-3 with TRBJ2-7; 8 bases fit TRBD2. Germline V CDR1 and CDR2: ENHRY, SYGVKD. After removal of 4 bases from V and 3 bases from J, the junction contained 11 bases not matched to a gene. The CDR3 is 16 amino acids. The CDR3 nucleotides are TGTGCCATCAGTGTGACCGCGAAGAGCGGGAGCTACGAGCAGTACTTC. Translating it yields CAISVTAKSGSYEQYF.

J is TRBJ1-1 and V is TRBV7-9; 10 bases agree with TRBD1. Trimming removed 4 bases from V and 4 bases from J; junction bases left unmatched: 6. The germline V gene encodes CDR1 SEHNR and CDR2 FQNEAQ (reference sequence). The CDR3 spans 15 residues. The CDR3 nucleotides read TGTGCCAGCAGCTCGGACAGGGGGAGGGTCACTGAAGCTTTCTTT. It encodes CASSSDRGRVTEAFF.

The chain joins TRBV28 to TRBJ1-2, with TRBD1 as a possible D gene (5 bases). Trimming took 6 bases from V and 3 from J, leaving 20 bases between them. The CDR3 covers 16 residues. Looked up from germline, CDR1 is MDHEN and CDR2 is SYDVKM. CDR3 loop: CASSLPFGSGDYGYTF. Written as DNA, the CDR3 is TGTGCCAGCAGCCTCCCGTTTGGTTCGGGGGACTATGGCTACACCTTC.

The chain has TRBV28 and TRBJ1-4; unclear D gene. The CDR3 covers 12 residues. V was pared by 7 bases and J by 0 bases, with 3 bases between. CDR1 and CDR2 from the germline V gene are MDHEN and SYDVKM. CDR3 nucleotides: TGTGCCAGCACCGCAACTAATGAAAAACTGTTTTTT. Its translation: CASTATNEKLFF.

This rearrangement joins TRBV6-1 to TRBJ2-1, with TRBD2 matching over 15 bases. CDR3 length equals 19 residues. In germline, CDR1 is MNHNS, CDR2 SASEGT. Trimming cost V 5 bases and J 3 bases; bases outside gene matches: 11. CDR3 sequence: CASSYRGLAGGTDYNEQFF. DNA for the CDR3: TGTGCCAGCAGTTATAGGGGACTAGCGGGAGGAACAGACTACAATGAGCAGTTCTTC.

CDR3 in amino acids: CATSDFLKTGLNIQYF. The CDR3 nucleotides read TGTGCCACCAGTGATTTTCTGAAAACGGGACTCAACATTCAGTACTTC. The V gene is TRBV24-1, the J gene TRBJ2-4, with D tentatively TRBD2 (6 bases). The germline gives CDR1 KGHDR, CDR2 SFDVKD. The CDR3 totals 16 residues. Trimming left V 1 base short and J 7 bases short, with 16 bases between.

This clonotype has a single count. This chain joins TRBV14 and TRBJ1-2; D call uncertain. V gave up 1 base and J gave up 4 bases, with 13 bases separating them. The CDR3 spans 15 residues. CDR1 is SGHDN, CDR2 FVKESK, per germline. The CDR3 loop is CASSQVVDGRYGYTF. Here the CDR3 DNA reads TGTGCCAGCAGCCAAGTTGTCGACGGACGCTATGGCTACACCTTC.

The gene calls are TRBV19 and TRBJ1-2, with a weak D call TRBD1 (6 bases). CDR1 LNHDA and CDR2 SQIVND come from the germline V gene (reference sequence). This CDR3 comprises 13 residues. V lost 7 bases and J lost 2, with 11 bases in between. The DNA of the CDR3 is TGTGCCAGTAACCGGGACACAAACTATGGCTACACCTTC. Amino acids: CASNRDTNYGYTF.

In its sample, this clonotype was seen many times. This chain joins TRBV7-2 and TRBJ2-5, with 9 bases lining up with TRBD2. Germline CDR1 is SGHTA and CDR2 is FQGNSA. This CDR3 has 14 residues. J lost 3 bases, V lost 5 bases, and 4 bases had no gene match. CDR3 protein: CASSPRLAEETQYF. Here the CDR3 DNA reads TGTGCCAGCAGCCCGAGACTAGCGGAAGAGACCCAGTACTTC.

The sample holds many counts of this clonotype. The chain combines TRBV7-8 with TRBJ1-6; the match to TRBD1 covers 7 bases. The CDR3 runs 14 residues. Trimming removed 1 base from V and 7 bases from J; junction bases left unmatched: 1. Germline loops: CDR1 SGHVS, CDR2 FQNEAQ. The DNA of the CDR3 is TGTGCCAGCAGCTTAGGGGACAGAAATTCACCCCTCCACTTT. Translated: CASSLGDRNSPLHF.

J is TRBJ2-1 and V is TRBV10-3; TRBD1 or TRBD2 may be the D gene (5 bases each). V lost 8 bases to trimming and J lost 6 bases, with 26 bases between them. The CDR3 contains 17 residues. In germline, CDR1 is ENHRY, CDR2 SYGVKD. The CDR3 sequence: CAILVGDYQGRCNEQFF. CDR3 DNA sequence: TGTGCCATCTTGGTAGGAGACTACCAGGGTCGGTGCAATGAGCAGTTCTTC.

The V gene is TRBV4-1, the J gene TRBJ1-1, with D uncertain. Germline CDR1 is MGHRA and CDR2 is YSYEKL. The germline V and J ends were trimmed by 4 bases and 0 bases, with 12 bases remaining between them. This CDR3 is 15 amino acids long. The CDR3 DNA follows: TGCGCCAGCAGCCGAGAGGTGGGCTTGAACACTGAAGCTTTCTTT. Residues: CASSREVGLNTEAFF.

V is TRBV28 and J is TRBJ1-2; D gene unclear. Germline V gene sequence: CDR1 MDHEN, CDR2 SYDVKM. The CDR3 totals 10 residues. Trimming left V 11 bases short and J 8 bases short, with 12 bases between. This chain's CDR3 is CAVAAQGYTF. The CDR3 bases are TGTGCCGTGGCCGCCCAGGGCTACACCTTC.

This clonotype was observed a handful of times. The V and J genes are TRBV6-2 or TRBV6-3 and TRBJ2-1; 11 bases align to TRBD2. The junction had 11 bases not matched to a gene; V was cut back by 9 bases and J by 7 bases. The CDR3 length is 15 residues. Germline CDR1 reads MNHEY; CDR2 reads SVGEGT. The CDR3 is CASIAGGPRRNEQFF. In DNA, the CDR3 is TGTGCCAGTATAGCGGGAGGGCCGAGGAGGAATGAGCAGTTCTTC.

This clonotype was detected only a few times. The V gene is TRBV7-2, the J gene TRBJ2-7; D uncertain. V lost 5 bases and J lost 3, with 5 bases in between. The germline gives CDR1 SGHTA, CDR2 FQGNSA. This CDR3 region has 11 residues. The CDR3 loop is CASSKGYEQYF. DNA for the CDR3: TGTGCCAGCAGCAAAGGCTACGAGCAGTACTTC. Based on the CDR3 plus reference TRBV7-2 and TRBJ2-7, the full variable domain is GAGVSQSPSNKVTEKGKDVELRCDPISGHTALYWYRQSLGQGLEFLIYFQGNSAPDKSGLPSDRFSAERTGGSVSTLTIQRTQQEDSAVYLCASSKGYEQYFGPGTRLTVT.

This clonotype occurred a few times. V gene TRBV7-2 combines with J gene TRBJ2-7; D unclear. This CDR3 is built from 12 residues. V lost 2 bases, J lost 3 bases, and 5 bases lay in between. CDR1 and CDR2 from the germline V gene are SGHTA and FQGNSA. CDR3 sequence: CASSLPFYEQYF. DNA for the CDR3: TGTGCCAGCAGCTTACCCTTCTACGAGCAGTACTTC.

The V call is TRBV6-2 or TRBV6-3, the J call TRBJ2-7; weak D call: TRBD2 (6 bases). Germline V gene sequence: CDR1 MNHEY, CDR2 SVGEGT. Trimming took off 2 bases at V and 2 bases at J, with 10 bases between the two ends. The CDR3 sequence is 14 residues long. For the CDR3, the DNA is TGTGCCAGCAGTTACGGGACTGGTCCCTACGAGCAGTACTTC. Translating gives CASSYGTGPYEQYF.

This clonotype was seen only a few times. The chain carries TRBV5-1 and TRBJ2-1; TRBD2 aligns across 10 bases. The CDR3 extends over 15 amino acids. The ends lost 4 bases at V and 6 bases at J; junction bases unmatched: 7. Germline V gives CDR1 SGHRS, CDR2 YFSETQ. The CDR3 spells CASSRYTSGANEQFF. CDR3 bases: TGCGCCAGCAGCCGATATACTAGCGGGGCCAATGAGCAGTTCTTC.

V usage is TRBV7-6 and J usage is TRBJ1-2; TRBD1 aligns across 9 bases. Germline CDR1 and CDR2: SGHVS and FNYEAQ. The CDR3 consists of 15 residues. After removal of 7 bases from V and 5 bases from J, the junction contained 11 bases not matched to a gene. The chain's CDR3 is CASIPQGADLYGYTF. As DNA, the CDR3 is TGTGCCAGCATCCCACAGGGGGCGGACCTATATGGCTACACCTTC.

The gene calls are TRBV19 and TRBJ1-1; D perhaps matches TRBD1 (5 bases). The CDR3 has 14 residues. The V gene's germline CDR1 is LNHDA and CDR2 SQIVND (reference sequence). Trimming shortened V by 4 bases and J by 2 bases, and 11 bases separated the two germline ends. CDR3 sequence (DNA): TGTGCCAGTAGTACCCCCGGGGCTAACACTGAAGCTTTCTTT. It codes for CASSTPGANTEAFF.

The table lists this clonotype with a few counts. The chain uses TRBV5-4 and TRBJ2-7; 9 bases are shared with TRBD2. This CDR3 comprises 16 residues. J lost 5 bases, V lost 3 bases, and 12 bases had no gene match. Germline CDR1 reads SGHNT; CDR2 reads YYREEE (reference sequence). In DNA, the CDR3 is TGTGCCAGCAGCTCCGCCGTGGGCGGGAGGGAAAACGAGCAGTACTTC. The encoded protein is CASSSAVGGRENEQYF.

The chain recombines TRBV6-5 with TRBJ2-5, with no clear D. Trimming took 0 bases from V and 4 from J, leaving 15 bases between them. CDR3 length: 16 amino acids. From germline, CDR1 is MNHEY and CDR2 SVGAGI. CDR3 coding DNA: TGTGCCAGCAGTTACTCGAAGGGCGTCGGCCTAGAGACCCAGTACTTC. Amino acids: CASSYSKGVGLETQYF.

This clonotype was counted only a few times. The rearrangement uses TRBV4-2 and TRBJ1-4, with 7 bases aligning to TRBD1. Germline V CDR1 and CDR2: LGHNA, YNFKEQ. The V gene end was trimmed by 0 bases and the J gene end by 7 bases; junction bases not matched to a gene: 2. The length of the CDR3 is 14 residues. CDR3 DNA: TGTGCCAGCAGCCAAGATGGACAGGCTGAAAAACTGTTTTTT. Its translation is CASSQDGQAEKLFF.